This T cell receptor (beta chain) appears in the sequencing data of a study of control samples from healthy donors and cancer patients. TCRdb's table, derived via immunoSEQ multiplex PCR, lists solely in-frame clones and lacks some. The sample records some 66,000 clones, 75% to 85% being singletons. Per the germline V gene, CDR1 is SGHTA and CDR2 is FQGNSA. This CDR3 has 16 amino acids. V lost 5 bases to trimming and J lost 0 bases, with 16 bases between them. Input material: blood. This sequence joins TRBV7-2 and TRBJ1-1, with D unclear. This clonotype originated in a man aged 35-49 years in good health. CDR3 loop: CASSPGWTGMNTEAFF. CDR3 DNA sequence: TGTGCCAGCAGCCCGGGGTGGACGGGGATGAACACTGAAGCTTTCTTT.